The 25 T cell receptor beta chains reported below all come from one sample, sequenced in a study of T cell responses to AZD1222 COVID-19 vaccine. Measured with immunoSEQ multiplex PCR; TCRdb has only the in-frame clones, and not every one. The sample holds 150,000 or so clones, roughly 92% seen once. The sample was peripheral blood, taken on day 0 of AZD1222 vaccination. Source of these receptors: an adult in good health.

The chain has TRBV5-4 and TRBJ2-4; tentative D call: TRBD1 (6 bases). The CDR3 loop spans 14 amino acids. Germline lookup yields CDR1 SGHNT and CDR2 YYREEE (reference sequence). The V gene lost 3 bases and the J gene lost 4 bases, with 11 bases spanning the gap. DNA of the CDR3: TGTGCCAGCAGCTACGGGACACTTAAAAACATTCAGTACTTC. Protein sequence: CASSYGTLKNIQYF.

This clone was detected once. The chain uses TRBV25-1 and TRBJ2-5; tentatively, D is TRBD1 (7 bases). Trimming removed 8 bases at V and 4 bases at J, with 23 bases between. The CDR3 consists of 16 residues. Germline CDR1 reads MGHDK; CDR2 reads SYGVNS. DNA of the CDR3: TGTGCCAGCCACTACTCGGTCAGGGGGGTGCGAGAGACCCAGTACTTC. Encoded protein: CASHYSVRGVRETQYF.

This clone appeared a single time. The J gene is TRBJ2-3, the V gene TRBV6-2 or TRBV6-3; 16 bases line up with TRBD2. Looked up from germline, CDR1 is MNHEY and CDR2 is SVGEGT. This CDR3 spans 17 amino acids. With 5 bases clipped from V and 3 bases from J, the junction kept 5 bases outside the gene matches. In DNA form, the CDR3 reads TGTGCCAGCAGTCACGGGACTAGCGGGAGGGTGACAGATACGCAGTATTTT. It encodes CASSHGTSGRVTDTQYF.

The rearrangement uses TRBV5-5 and TRBJ2-7; 8 bases are shared with TRBD1. Germline trimming cut 8 bases from V and 3 bases from J; bases unmatched to any gene: 10. CDR1 is SGHKS, CDR2 YYEKEE, per germline (reference sequence). The CDR3 length is 14 residues. CDR3 region: CASKLGQAFYEQYF. DNA of the CDR3: TGTGCCAGTAAATTGGGACAGGCGTTCTACGAGCAGTACTTC.

CDR3 region: CASSLSDRPTRQRLNSVSNQPQHF. CDR3 nucleotide sequence: TGCGCCAGCAGCTTATCTGACCGCCCTACAAGACAGCGCCTGAATTCGGTAAGCAATCAGCCCCAGCATTTT. This chain links TRBV5-1 with TRBJ1-5; tentatively, D is TRBD1 (5 bases). Trimming stripped 2 bases from V and 1 base from J, with 37 bases between. CDR1 is SGHRS and CDR2 is YFSETQ in the germline V gene. The CDR3 loop spans 24 amino acids.

The chain combines TRBV29-1 with TRBJ2-7, with 14 bases fitting TRBD2. V gave up 0 bases and J gave up 0 bases; unmatched junction bases: 13. The CDR3 has 20 residues. From germline, CDR1 is SQVTM and CDR2 ANQGSEA. CDR3 DNA sequence: TGCAGCGTTGAAGAATTTCAGCGGACTAGCGGGGGGCGAAGCTCCTACGAGCAGTACTTC. This encodes CSVEEFQRTSGGRSSYEQYF.

The chain employs TRBV6-6 and TRBJ1-6; D call uncertain. V was cut by 6 bases and J by 5 bases, with 5 bases left in between. This CDR3 comprises 12 residues. Germline V gene data show CDR1 as MNHNY and CDR2 as SVGAGI (reference sequence). The CDR3 spells CASRENNSPLHF. The CDR3 region has the DNA TGTGCCAGCAGGGAAAATAATTCACCCCTCCACTTT.

The genes are TRBV28 and TRBJ2-7; possible D gene TRBD2, 6 bases. The ends were cut back, 7 bases at V and 1 base at J, with 14 bases in the middle. The CDR3 spans 14 residues. Germline CDR1 is MDHEN and CDR2 is SYDVKM. CDR3 protein: CASMTGLASYEQYF. The CDR3 DNA reads TGTGCCAGCATGACGGGACTGGCATCCTACGAGCAGTACTTC.

The chain is built from TRBV18 and TRBJ1-3; D may be TRBD1 (5 bases). The CDR3 is 14 residues long. With 2 bases removed from V and 10 bases from J, the gap between germline ends came to 15 bases. Germline lookup yields CDR1 KGHSH and CDR2 LQKENI. CDR3 DNA: TGTGCCAGCTCACCAATCCAGGGCCGCCAAACCATATATTTT. Encoded protein: CASSPIQGRQTIYF.

This clone was observed a single time. The chain recombines TRBV19 with TRBJ1-5; D not resolved. V dropped 3 bases and J dropped 2 bases, with 17 bases sitting between them. The V gene's germline CDR1 is LNHDA and CDR2 SQIVND (reference sequence). The CDR3 is made up of 17 amino acids. This chain's CDR3 is CASSIRARTDGNQPQHF. The CDR3 DNA sequence: TGTGCCAGTAGTATTCGGGCCAGGACGGACGGCAATCAGCCCCAGCATTTT.

This clone was observed a single time. V is TRBV20-1 and J is TRBJ1-1; D is unclear. Trimming cost V 3 bases and J 7 bases, with 12 bases left between them. The CDR3 is made up of 12 amino acids. Germline CDR1 and CDR2: DFQATT and SNEGSKA (reference sequence). CDR3 nucleotides: TGCAGTGCTAGTGTCAACGGGGATGAAGCTTTCTTT. This sequence encodes CSASVNGDEAFF.

The chain is built from TRBV2 and TRBJ2-7; D gene ambiguous. The CDR3 is 11 residues long. Trimming took 2 bases from V and 3 from J, leaving 2 bases between them. Germline V gives CDR1 SNHLY, CDR2 FYNNEI. For the CDR3, the DNA is TGTGCCAGCAGTGAATACTACGAGCAGTACTTC. Translated: CASSEYYEQYF.

V gene TRBV28 combines with J gene TRBJ1-2; no reliable D call. The CDR3 extends over 14 amino acids. Trimming stripped 6 bases from V and 5 bases from J, with 16 bases between. Germline V lookup: CDR1 MDHEN, CDR2 SYDVKM. CDR3 DNA: TGTGCCAGCAGACTAGGACCTACTCAATATGGCTACACCTTC. Encoded protein: CASRLGPTQYGYTF.

This chain links TRBV7-2 with TRBJ1-6; TRBD1 matches at 8 bases. Unmatched junction bases numbered 4, after V lost 5 bases and J lost 10 bases. This CDR3 is built from 13 residues. Germline V CDR1 and CDR2: SGHTA, FQGNSA. CDR3 bases: TGTGCCAGCAGCCTCGACAGGGGATCACCCCTCCACTTT. Protein product: CASSLDRGSPLHF.

The DNA of the CDR3 is TGTGCCAGCAGCCGGGACAGATTCTACGAGCAGTACTTC. Encoded protein: CASSRDRFYEQYF. V is TRBV6-5 and J is TRBJ2-7; 7 positions agree with TRBD1. The germline CDR1 and CDR2 sequences are MNHEY and SVGAGI. After removal of 6 bases from V and 3 bases from J, the junction contained 5 bases not matched to a gene. The CDR3 totals 13 residues.

The chain is built from TRBV19 and TRBJ1-1, with TRBD1 as a possible D gene (5 bases). The CDR3 covers 13 residues. Germline V CDR1 and CDR2: LNHDA, SQIVND (reference sequence). V dropped 1 base and J dropped 4 bases, with 7 bases sitting between them. CDR3 sequence reads: CASSIAGSTEAFF. DNA of the CDR3: TGTGCCAGTAGTATAGCAGGGAGCACTGAAGCTTTCTTT.

The CDR3 sequence: CASSRTSGANVLTF. The CDR3 DNA sequence: TGTGCCAGTAGTAGAACCTCTGGGGCCAACGTCCTGACTTTC. This rearrangement joins TRBV19 to TRBJ2-6; D ambiguous. Germline CDR1 reads LNHDA; CDR2 reads SQIVND (reference sequence). Trimming removed 4 bases from V and 0 bases from J, with 4 bases in between. CDR3 length equals 14 residues.

The chain joins TRBV6-5 to TRBJ2-7; possibly TRBD2 for D (6 bases). Germline CDR1 MNHEY, CDR2 SVGAGI. V was cut by 0 bases and J by 3 bases, with 15 bases left in between. The CDR3 consists of 16 residues. CDR3 nucleotide sequence: TGTGCCAGCAGTTACTCGGCTAGCGAGAGGTACTACGAGCAGTACTTC. Translated: CASSYSASERYYEQYF.

The rearrangement joins TRBV29-1 to TRBJ1-2, with D possibly TRBD1 on 5 matching bases. V gave up 6 bases and J gave up 8 bases, with 19 bases separating them. CDR1 and CDR2 from the germline V gene are SQVTM and ANQGSEA. The length of the CDR3 is 13 residues. The CDR3 DNA reads as TGCAGCGTCGAGGGGAGGGAAGTGCGCGGCTACACCTTC. It codes for CSVEGREVRGYTF.

The V gene is TRBV7-8, the J gene TRBJ2-3; D remains ambiguous. The CDR3 covers 13 residues. From germline, CDR1 is SGHVS and CDR2 FQNEAQ. Trimming left V 2 bases short and J 5 bases short, with 8 bases between. The DNA for the CDR3 is TGTGCCAGCAGCTTATCACTCCGAGATACGCAGTATTTT. Its translation is CASSLSLRDTQYF.

This clone was seen only once. The chain recombines TRBV12-3 or TRBV12-4 with TRBJ1-1; weak D call: TRBD1 (5 bases). The V and J ends lost 10 bases and 5 bases respectively, with 17 bases between them. This CDR3 has 13 residues. CDR3 in amino acids: CATRQSSSTEAFF. For the CDR3, the DNA is TGTGCCACAAGACAGTCCTCGAGTACTGAAGCTTTCTTT.

The chain is built from TRBV5-1 and TRBJ2-7; the match to TRBD2 covers 15 bases. This CDR3 has 17 amino acids. The V gene's germline CDR1 is SGHRS and CDR2 YFSETQ. Trimming took 2 bases from V and 2 from J; bases not matched to a gene: 5. The CDR3 sequence: CASSLRGTSGRTYEQYF. CDR3 coding DNA: TGCGCCAGCAGCTTAAGGGGGACTAGCGGGAGGACCTACGAGCAGTACTTC.

J is TRBJ2-5 and V is TRBV27; D perhaps matches TRBD2 (5 bases). From germline, CDR1 is MNHEY and CDR2 SMNVEV (reference sequence). Between the trimmed V and J ends, which lost 3 bases and 8 bases, there was a span of 25 bases. The CDR3 is made up of 17 amino acids. CDR3: CASSFQPGSRRGLTQYF. The CDR3 DNA follows: TGTGCCAGCAGTTTCCAGCCGGGGTCCCGGCGCGGTTTAACCCAGTACTTC.

The chain has TRBV9 and TRBJ2-1; 16 nucleotides agree with TRBD2. The length of the CDR3 is 20 residues. Germline CDR1 SGDLS, CDR2 YYNGEE. Trimming took 0 bases from V and 4 from J; bases not matched to a gene: 10. CDR3 bases: TGTGCCAGCAGCGTAGAGGGACTAGCGGGAGGGCAGATTCATTACAATGAGCAGTTCTTC. Translating gives CASSVEGLAGGQIHYNEQFF.

The CDR3 region has the DNA TGTGCCAGTGACAGGGATAGCAATCAGCCCCAGCATTTT. Translated: CASDRDSNQPQHF. V usage is TRBV19 and J usage is TRBJ1-5; TRBD1 agrees at 7 bases. CDR1 LNHDA and CDR2 SQIVND come from the germline V gene (reference sequence). V lost 8 bases to trimming and J lost 0 bases; unmatched junction nucleotides: 1. This CDR3 has 13 residues.